This TCR beta chain is drawn from a study of blood T cells in healthy people across ages. Study-wide points: A roughly linear fall in TCR beta diversity per million T cells was seen with increasing age. Estimates of diversity drawn from one million T cells were considered underestimates.

Germline V gene lookup returns CDR1 SGHNT and CDR2 YYREEE (reference sequence). V shed 3 bases and J shed 6 bases, with 19 bases lying between them. The CDR3 covers 16 residues. Remarks on this clonotype: As yet, its antigen is unknown.

A second about 6 to 11 cycle PCR used barcoded and J-beta primers. TCRdb analysed the 5' RACE reads with MiXCR anew, one entry per CDR3 protein. The repertoire has about 780,000 distinct CDR3 sequences, around half of them found once; the top ten carry roughly 20%. The material sequenced was blood. This receptor was obtained from a man aged 80 or over in good health. This chain uses TRBV5-4 with TRBJ2-1, with D perhaps matching TRBD2 (5 bases). The DNA for the CDR3 is TGTGCCAGCAGCTACCAAAGTGGCGCGGGTGTCAATGAGCAGTTCTTC. This translates into CASSYQSGAGVNEQFF.